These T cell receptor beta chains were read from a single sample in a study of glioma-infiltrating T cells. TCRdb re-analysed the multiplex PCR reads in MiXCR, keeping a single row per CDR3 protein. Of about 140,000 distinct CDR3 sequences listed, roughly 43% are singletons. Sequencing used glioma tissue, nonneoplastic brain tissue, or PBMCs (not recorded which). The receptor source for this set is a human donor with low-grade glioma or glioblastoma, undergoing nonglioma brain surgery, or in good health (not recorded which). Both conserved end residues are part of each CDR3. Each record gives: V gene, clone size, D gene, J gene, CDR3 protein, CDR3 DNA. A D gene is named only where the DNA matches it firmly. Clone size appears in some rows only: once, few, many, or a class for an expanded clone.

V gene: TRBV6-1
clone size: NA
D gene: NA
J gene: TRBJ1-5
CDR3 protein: CASRTDTYSNQPQHF
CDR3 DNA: TGTGCCAGCAGAACGGACACTTATAGCAATCAGCCCCAGCATTTT

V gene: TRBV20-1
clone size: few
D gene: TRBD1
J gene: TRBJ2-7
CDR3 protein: CSAIRDRVYEQYF
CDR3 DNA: TGCAGTGCTATCCGGGACAGGGTCTACGAGCAGTACTTC

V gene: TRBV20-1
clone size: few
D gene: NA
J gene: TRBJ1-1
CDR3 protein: CSARDVGGEAFF
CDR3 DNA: TGCAGTGCTAGAGATGTGGGGGGCGAAGCTTTCTTT

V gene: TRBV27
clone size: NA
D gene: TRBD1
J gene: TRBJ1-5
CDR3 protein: CASRSGQENNQPQHF
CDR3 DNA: TGTGCCAGCAGATCGGGACAGGAGAACAATCAGCCCCAGCATTTT

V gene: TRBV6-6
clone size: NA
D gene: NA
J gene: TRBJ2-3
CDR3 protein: CASSYTTWNRDTQYF
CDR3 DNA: TGTGCCAGCAGTTACACAACATGGAATCGAGATACGCAGTATTTT

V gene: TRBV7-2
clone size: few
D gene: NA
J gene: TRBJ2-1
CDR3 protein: CASSFRGPMYNEQFF
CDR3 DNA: TGTGCCAGCAGCTTCAGGGGACCCATGTACAATGAGCAGTTCTTC

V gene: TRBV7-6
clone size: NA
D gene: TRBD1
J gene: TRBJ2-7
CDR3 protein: CASSLGTGDMEQYF
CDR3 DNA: TGTGCCAGCAGCTTAGGGACAGGGGATATGGAGCAGTACTTC

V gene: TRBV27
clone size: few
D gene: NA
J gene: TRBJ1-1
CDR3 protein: CASSTDGSNTEAFF
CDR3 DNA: TGTGCCAGCAGCACCGACGGTTCCAACACTGAAGCTTTCTTT

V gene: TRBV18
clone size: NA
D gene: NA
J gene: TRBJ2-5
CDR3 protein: CASFPKRSGETQYF
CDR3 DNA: TGTGCCAGCTTTCCTAAGAGGAGCGGAGAGACCCAGTACTTC

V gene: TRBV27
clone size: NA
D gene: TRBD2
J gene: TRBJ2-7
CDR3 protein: CASSLLAGGTYEQYF
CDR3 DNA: TGTGCCAGCAGTTTACTAGCGGGGGGGACCTACGAGCAGTACTTC

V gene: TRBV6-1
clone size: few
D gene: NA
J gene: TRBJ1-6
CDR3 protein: CASSNPGSASPLHF
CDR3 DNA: TGTGCCAGCAGTAACCCAGGGTCCGCGTCACCCCTCCACTTT

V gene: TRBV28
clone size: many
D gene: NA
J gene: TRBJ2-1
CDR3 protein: CASSVGSDNEQFF
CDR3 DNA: TGTGCCAGCAGCGTGGGGTCAGACAATGAGCAGTTCTTC

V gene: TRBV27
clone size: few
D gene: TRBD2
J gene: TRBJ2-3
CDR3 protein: CASSPGTSHSTDTQYF
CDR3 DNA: TGTGCCAGCAGTCCCGGGACTAGCCACAGCACAGATACGCAGTATTTT

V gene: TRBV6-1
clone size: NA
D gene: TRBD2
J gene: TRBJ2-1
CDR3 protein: CASSRSGGDYNEQFF
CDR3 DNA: TGTGCCAGCAGTAGGAGCGGGGGGGACTACAATGAGCAGTTCTTC

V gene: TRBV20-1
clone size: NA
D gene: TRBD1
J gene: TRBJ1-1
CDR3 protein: CSAGRGGMNTEAFF
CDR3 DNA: TGCAGTGCGGGTAGAGGGGGCATGAACACTGAAGCTTTCTTT

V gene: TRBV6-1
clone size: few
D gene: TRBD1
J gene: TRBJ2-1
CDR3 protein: CATNRDSLNEQFF
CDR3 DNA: TGTGCCACCAACCGGGACAGTCTCAATGAGCAGTTCTTC

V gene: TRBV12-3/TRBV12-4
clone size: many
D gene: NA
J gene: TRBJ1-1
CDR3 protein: CASSLDGAMNTEAFF
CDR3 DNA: TGTGCCAGCAGTTTGGACGGCGCGATGAACACTGAAGCTTTCTTT

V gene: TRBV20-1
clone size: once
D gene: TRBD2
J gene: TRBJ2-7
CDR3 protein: CSARDPALAGYEQYF
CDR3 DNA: TGCAGTGCTAGAGATCCGGCACTAGCGGGCTACGAGCAGTACTTC

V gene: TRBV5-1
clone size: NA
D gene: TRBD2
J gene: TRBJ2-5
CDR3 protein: CASSFTGTSATQETQYF
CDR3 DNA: TGCGCCAGCAGCTTCACCGGGACTAGCGCGACCCAAGAGACCCAGTACTTC

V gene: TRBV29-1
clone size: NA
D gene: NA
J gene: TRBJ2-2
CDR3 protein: CSVRGVGELFF
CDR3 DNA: TGCAGCGTTCGAGGTGTCGGGGAGCTGTTTTTT

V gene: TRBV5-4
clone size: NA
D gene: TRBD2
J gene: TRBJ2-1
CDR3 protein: CASSLDGTSGPYNEQFF
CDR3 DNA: TGTGCCAGCAGCTTGGATGGGACTAGCGGTCCCTACAATGAGCAGTTCTTC

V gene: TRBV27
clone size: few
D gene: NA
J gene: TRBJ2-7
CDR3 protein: CASRPMDGYYEQYF
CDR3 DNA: TGTGCCAGCAGGCCCATGGACGGATACTACGAGCAGTACTTC

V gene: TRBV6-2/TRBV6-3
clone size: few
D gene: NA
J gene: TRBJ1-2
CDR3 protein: CASSYDGVGYGYTF
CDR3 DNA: TGTGCCAGCAGTTACGATGGGGTCGGCTATGGCTACACCTTC

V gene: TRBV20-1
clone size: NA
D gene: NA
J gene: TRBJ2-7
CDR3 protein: CSSSGGSYEQYF
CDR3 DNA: TGCAGTTCAAGCGGCGGTTCCTACGAGCAGTACTTC

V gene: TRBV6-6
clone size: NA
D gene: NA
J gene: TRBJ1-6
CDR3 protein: CASSYMQGTNSPLHF
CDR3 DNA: TGTGCCAGCAGTTACATGCAGGGAACAAATTCACCCCTCCACTTT

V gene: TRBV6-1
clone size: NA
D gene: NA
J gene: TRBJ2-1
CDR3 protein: CASSEAVGYGNEQFF
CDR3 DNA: TGTGCCAGCAGTGAAGCGGTTGGGTATGGGAATGAGCAGTTCTTC

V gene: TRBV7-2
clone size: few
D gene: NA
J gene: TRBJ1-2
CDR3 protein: CASSIRLGDYGYTF
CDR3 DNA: TGTGCCAGCAGCATTCGTTTGGGGGACTATGGCTACACCTTC

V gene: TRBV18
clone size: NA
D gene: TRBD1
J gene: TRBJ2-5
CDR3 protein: CASSPSTGRQETQYF
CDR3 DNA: TGTGCCAGCTCACCTTCGACAGGGCGTCAAGAGACCCAGTACTTC

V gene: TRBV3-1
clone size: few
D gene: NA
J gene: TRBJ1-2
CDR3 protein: CASSQGGLYGYTF
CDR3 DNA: TGTGCCAGCAGCCAAGGGGGGCTCTATGGCTACACCTTC

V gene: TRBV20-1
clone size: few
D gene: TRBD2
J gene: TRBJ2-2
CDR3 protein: CSASQRTSNTGELFF
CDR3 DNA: TGCAGTGCTAGTCAACGGACTAGCAACACCGGGGAGCTGTTTTTT

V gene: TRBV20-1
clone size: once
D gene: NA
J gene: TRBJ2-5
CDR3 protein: CSADSTQQETQYF
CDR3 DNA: TGCAGTGCGGATTCAACCCAACAAGAGACCCAGTACTTC

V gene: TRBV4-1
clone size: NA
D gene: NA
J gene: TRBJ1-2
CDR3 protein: CASSQEVGANYGYTF
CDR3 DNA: TGCGCCAGCAGCCAAGAGGTCGGGGCGAACTATGGCTACACCTTC

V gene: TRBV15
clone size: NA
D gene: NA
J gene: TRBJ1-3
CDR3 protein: CSTSREGGNTIYF
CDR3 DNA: TGTTCCACCAGCAGAGAGGGTGGAAACACCATATATTTT

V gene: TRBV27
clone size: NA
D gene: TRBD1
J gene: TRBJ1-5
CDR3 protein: CASSFRGRSDQPQHF
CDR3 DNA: TGTGCCAGCAGTTTCAGGGGGCGCTCGGATCAGCCCCAGCATTTT

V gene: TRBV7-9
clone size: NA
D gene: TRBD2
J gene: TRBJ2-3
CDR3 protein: CASSFWLAGGRTDTQYF
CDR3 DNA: TGTGCCAGCAGCTTTTGGCTAGCGGGGGGACGAACAGATACGCAGTATTTT

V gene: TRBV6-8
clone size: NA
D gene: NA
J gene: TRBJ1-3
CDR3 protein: CASSYSAGTGNTIYF
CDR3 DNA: TGTGCCAGCAGTTACTCAGCAGGGACTGGAAACACCATATATTTT